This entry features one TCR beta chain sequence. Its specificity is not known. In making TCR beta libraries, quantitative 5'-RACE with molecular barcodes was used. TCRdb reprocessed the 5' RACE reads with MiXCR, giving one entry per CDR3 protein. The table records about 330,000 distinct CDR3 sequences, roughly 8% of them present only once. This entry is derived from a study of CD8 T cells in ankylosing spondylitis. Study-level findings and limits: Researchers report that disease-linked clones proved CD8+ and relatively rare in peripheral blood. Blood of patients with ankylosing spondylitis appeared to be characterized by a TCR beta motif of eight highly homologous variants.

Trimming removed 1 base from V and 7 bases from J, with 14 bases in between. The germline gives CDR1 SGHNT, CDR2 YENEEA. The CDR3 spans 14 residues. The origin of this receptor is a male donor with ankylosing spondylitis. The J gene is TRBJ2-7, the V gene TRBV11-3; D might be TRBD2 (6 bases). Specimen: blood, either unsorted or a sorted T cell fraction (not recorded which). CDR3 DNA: TGTGCCAGCAGCTTAGCCAAGACTAGTTGGGAGCAGTACTTC. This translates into CASSLAKTSWEQYF.